This TCR beta chain emerged from a study of control samples from healthy donors and cancer patients. Per germline, CDR1 MNHEY and CDR2 SVGAGI. This CDR3 comprises 13 residues. Trimming stripped 2 bases from V and 5 bases from J, with 10 bases between. Using immunoSEQ multiplex PCR, the repertoire was profiled, and TCRdb retains in-frame clones only, with some absent. Of roughly 88,000 clones listed, more than 85% are singletons. The chain combines TRBV6-5 with TRBJ2-7; D remains ambiguous. Input material: blood. This TCR was sampled from a woman aged 25 to 39 in good health. The CDR3 region has the DNA TGTGCCAGCAGTTACAATAGGAACAACGAGCAGTACTTC. Its translation: CASSYNRNNEQYF.